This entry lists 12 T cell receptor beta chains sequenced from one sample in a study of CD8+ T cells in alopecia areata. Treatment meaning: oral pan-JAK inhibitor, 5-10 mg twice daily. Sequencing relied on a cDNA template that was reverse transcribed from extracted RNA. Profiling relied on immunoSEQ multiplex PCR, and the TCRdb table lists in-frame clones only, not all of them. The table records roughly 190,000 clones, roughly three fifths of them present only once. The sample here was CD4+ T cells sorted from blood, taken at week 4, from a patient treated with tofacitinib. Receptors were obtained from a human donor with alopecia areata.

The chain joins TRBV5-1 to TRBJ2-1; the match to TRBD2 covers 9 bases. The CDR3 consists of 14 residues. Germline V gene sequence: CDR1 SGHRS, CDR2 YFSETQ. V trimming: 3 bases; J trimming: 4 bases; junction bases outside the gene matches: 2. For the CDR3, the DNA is TGCGCCAGCAGCTATCTAGCGGGATACAATGAGCAGTTCTTC. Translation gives CASSYLAGYNEQFF.

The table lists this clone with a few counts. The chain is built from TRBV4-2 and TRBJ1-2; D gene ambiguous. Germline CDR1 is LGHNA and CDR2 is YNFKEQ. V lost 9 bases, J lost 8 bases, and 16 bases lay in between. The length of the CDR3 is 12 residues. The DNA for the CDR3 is TGTGCCAGTCCTTGCGAGGGCGCGGGCTACACCTTC. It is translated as CASPCEGAGYTF.

DNA of the CDR3: TGCAGCGTTGAGGGGACAGCGGACATTCAGTACTTC. Its protein is CSVEGTADIQYF. The chain couples TRBV29-1 to TRBJ2-4, with 7 bases lining up with TRBD1. The germline V gene encodes CDR1 SQVTM and CDR2 ANQGSEA. With V trimmed by 3 bases and J by 8 bases, 4 bases remained unmatched. The length of the CDR3 is 12 residues. Looking up the rest from reference TRBV29-1 and TRBJ2-4 gives the full variable domain: SAVISQKPSRDICQRGTSLTIQCQVDSQVTMMFWYRQQPGQSLTLIATANQGSEATYESGFVIDKFPISRPNLTFSTLTVSNMSPEDSSIYLCSVEGTADIQYFGAGTRLSVL.

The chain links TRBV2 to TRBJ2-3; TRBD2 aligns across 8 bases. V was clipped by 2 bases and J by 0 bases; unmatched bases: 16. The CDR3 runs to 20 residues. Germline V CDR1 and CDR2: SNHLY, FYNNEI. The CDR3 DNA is TGTGCCAGCAGTGAATCGGCTAGCGGGTCCACAACGACTAGCACAGATACGCAGTATTTT. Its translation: CASSESASGSTTTSTDTQYF.

CDR3 sequence reads: CASSLGGTQETQYF. CDR3 nucleotides: TGTGCCAGCAGCTTAGGAGGGACCCAAGAGACCCAGTACTTC. The V and J genes are TRBV11-3 and TRBJ2-5; D could derive from TRBD1 or TRBD2 (5 bases each). This CDR3 comprises 14 residues. V gave up 1 base and J gave up 1 base, with 7 bases separating them. Germline CDR1 and CDR2: SGHNT and YENEEA.

The CDR3 is CATSRERRAGQPQHF. The CDR3 DNA reads as TGTGCCACCAGCAGAGAGCGGAGGGCCGGACAGCCCCAGCATTTT. The V and J genes are TRBV15 and TRBJ1-5; D not certain. Germline CDR1 LNHNV, CDR2 YYDKDF (reference sequence). The V end lost 0 bases, the J end lost 7 bases, and 13 bases lay between the germline ends. CDR3 length: 15 residues.

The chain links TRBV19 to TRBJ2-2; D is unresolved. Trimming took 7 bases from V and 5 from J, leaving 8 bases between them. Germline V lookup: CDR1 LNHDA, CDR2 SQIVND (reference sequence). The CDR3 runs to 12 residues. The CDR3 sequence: CASIGFTGELFF. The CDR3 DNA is TGTGCCAGTATAGGATTTACCGGGGAGCTGTTTTTT.

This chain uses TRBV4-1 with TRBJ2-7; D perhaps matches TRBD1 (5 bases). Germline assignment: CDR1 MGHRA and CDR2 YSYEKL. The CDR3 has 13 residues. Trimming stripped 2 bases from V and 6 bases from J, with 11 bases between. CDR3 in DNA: TGCGCCAGCAGCCAACAGGGTGAGAGCGAGCAGTACTTC. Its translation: CASSQQGESEQYF.

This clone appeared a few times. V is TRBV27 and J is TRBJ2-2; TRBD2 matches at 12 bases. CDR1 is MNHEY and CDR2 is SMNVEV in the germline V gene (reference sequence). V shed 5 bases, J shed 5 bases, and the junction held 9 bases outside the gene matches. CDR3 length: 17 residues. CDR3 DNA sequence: TGTGCCAGCAGTAGTAGACTAGCGGGAGTACGGACCGGGGAGCTGTTTTTT. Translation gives CASSSRLAGVRTGELFF.

For the CDR3, the DNA is TGCAGCGACATCATAGCGGGGGCAGGGTACAATGAGCAGTTCTTC. This encodes CSDIIAGAGYNEQFF. V gene TRBV29-1 combines with J gene TRBJ2-1; TRBD2 aligns across 9 bases. Germline CDR1 and CDR2: SQVTM and ANQGSEA. The CDR3 is 15 amino acids. V gave up 7 bases and J gave up 4 bases; unmatched junction bases: 11.

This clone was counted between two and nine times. In DNA form, the CDR3 reads TGCAGCGTTTCCTCTCCGGGTTGGGGCTACACCTTC. Protein: CSVSSPGWGYTF. The rearrangement uses TRBV29-1 and TRBJ1-2; no definite D call. V lost 5 bases to trimming and J lost 8 bases, with 15 bases between them. CDR3 length: 12 residues. CDR1 is SQVTM, CDR2 ANQGSEA, per germline.

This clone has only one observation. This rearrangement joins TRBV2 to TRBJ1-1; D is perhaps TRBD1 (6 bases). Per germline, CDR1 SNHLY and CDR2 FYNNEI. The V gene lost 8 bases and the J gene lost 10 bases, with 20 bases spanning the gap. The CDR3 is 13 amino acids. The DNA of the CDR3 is TGTGCCAGCCGACTGGACAGCCCAGTCGCAGCTTTCTTT. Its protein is CASRLDSPVAAFF.